This T cell receptor (beta chain) was documented in a study of graft-versus-host responses after intestinal transplantation. The overall study: Recipients across the board were started on anti-thymocyte globulin induction, then kept on tacrolimus and steroids for about 3 years. Study-wide findings and caveats: Peak GvH clone levels in circulation were associated with early post-transplant HvG declines. Allograft clonal ratios (graft-versus-host to host-versus-graft) were high in patients who had graft-donor T cell macrochimerism. Recipient marrow contained GvH clones, some of which appeared first in ileum or blood.

Turning to this clone: Antigen: not known.

Germline loops: CDR1 SGHTA, CDR2 FQGTGA. This CDR3 contains 13 residues. Germline trimming cut 2 bases from V and 5 bases from J; bases unmatched to any gene: 1. Libraries were prepared by immunoSEQ multiplex PCR; TCRdb keeps only in-frame clonotypes and omits some of them. Of 90,000 to 150,000 clones in the sample, roughly 93% were seen once. The sequences come from unstimulated CD4+ T cells sorted from spleen or lymph node cells, collected before intestinal transplant. The sequence derives from a human donor who received an intestinal transplant. The chain recombines TRBV7-3 with TRBJ2-7, with TRBD2 matching over 9 bases. The CDR3 sequence is CASSLGTSNEQYF. CDR3 sequence (DNA): TGTGCCAGCAGCTTAGGGACTAGCAACGAGCAGTACTTC.